The 29 T cell receptor beta chains reported below all come from one sample, sequenced in a study of blood T cell repertoires in COVID-19. Some clones are missing from TCRdb's copy, which holds only in-frame ones; the method was immunoSEQ multiplex PCR. The repertoire holds 120,000 to 150,000 clones, with roughly 87% as singletons. Sequenced: peripheral blood. Receptors originate from a woman in her forties or fifties with acute or convalescent COVID-19.

This chain uses TRBV14 with TRBJ1-4; maybe TRBD1 (5 bases). Germline V gene sequence: CDR1 SGHDN, CDR2 FVKESK. Trimming removed 3 bases from V and 8 bases from J, with 10 bases in between. CDR3 length: 13 amino acids. Here the CDR3 DNA reads TGTGCCAGCAGCCAGTTAGACAGAGAAAAACTGTTTTTT. Its protein product is CASSQLDREKLFF.

This rearrangement joins TRBV6-4 to TRBJ2-5; the D gene is possibly TRBD2 (5 bases). V was clipped by 0 bases and J by 4 bases, with 12 bases between them. The CDR3 contains 15 residues. Germline lookup yields CDR1 MRHNA and CDR2 SNTAGT. The CDR3 spells CASSDSFRAGETQYF. The CDR3 DNA sequence: TGTGCCAGCAGTGACTCGTTTAGGGCGGGAGAGACCCAGTACTTC.

CDR3 bases: TGCGCCAGCAGCCGGGGGGAGACAGACTATAATTCACCCCTCCACTTT. Translating it yields CASSRGETDYNSPLHF. The chain has TRBV5-1 and TRBJ1-6; D might be TRBD1 (5 bases). Trimming removed 4 bases at V and 3 bases at J, with 14 bases between. The CDR3 has 16 residues. CDR1 is SGHRS, CDR2 YFSETQ, per germline.

The chain carries TRBV7-9 and TRBJ2-2; D is perhaps TRBD2 (6 bases). The CDR3 spans 14 residues. Germline-derived CDR1 and CDR2 are SEHNR and FQNEAQ (reference sequence). The ends were cut back, 3 bases at V and 4 bases at J, with 9 bases in the middle. The CDR3 sequence: CASSFRESTGELFF. The CDR3, as DNA: TGTGCCAGCAGCTTCCGGGAGAGCACCGGGGAGCTGTTTTTT.

The rearrangement links TRBV2 to TRBJ2-3; TRBD2 matches at 15 bases. CDR3 length equals 18 residues. J gave up 3 bases and V 7 bases, and 11 bases lay outside the gene matches. Germline V gene sequence: CDR1 SNHLY, CDR2 FYNNEI. CDR3 in DNA: TGTGCCAGCATCGACCTTAGGACTAGCGGGGGGGATACAGATACGCAGTATTTT. It is translated as CASIDLRTSGGDTDTQYF.

This chain connects TRBV27 to TRBJ2-5; tentative D call: TRBD2 (5 bases). Germline CDR1 is MNHEY and CDR2 is SMNVEV (reference sequence). The V end lost 7 bases, the J end lost 5 bases, and 17 bases lay between the germline ends. CDR3 length: 14 amino acids. Here the CDR3 DNA reads TGTGCCAGCACCGAACAAGGACGCGGGGAGACCCAGTACTTC. Protein: CASTEQGRGETQYF.

The chain joins TRBV27 to TRBJ2-1; 9 bases match TRBD2. The trim removed 3 bases at V and 15 bases at J, leaving 18 bases unmatched. The germline V gene encodes CDR1 MNHEY and CDR2 SMNVEV (reference sequence). The CDR3 runs to 16 residues. CDR3 nucleotides: TGTGCCAGCAGTTTGAACGGGCTAGCGGGACCCAGAGGGGGGTTCTTC. This sequence encodes CASSLNGLAGPRGGFF.

The chain couples TRBV9 to TRBJ2-3; possible D gene TRBD2, 5 bases. The CDR3 has 17 residues. CDR1 SGDLS and CDR2 YYNGEE come from the germline V gene. V was shortened by 0 bases and J by 0 bases, with 14 bases between the two germline ends. The CDR3 DNA reads as TGTGCCAGCAGCGTAGGGGGTAGAGGGCCTAGCACAGATACGCAGTATTTT. It specifies CASSVGGRGPSTDTQYF.

This rearrangement joins TRBV7-2 to TRBJ1-2; the D gene is possibly TRBD1 (6 bases). V lost 1 base and J lost 4, with 7 bases in between. Germline V lookup: CDR1 SGHTA, CDR2 FQGNSA. The CDR3 extends over 13 amino acids. In nucleotides, the CDR3 is TGTGCCAGCAGCTTAGACAGGGTCTATGGCTACACCTTC. Translating gives CASSLDRVYGYTF.

The genes are TRBV9 and TRBJ1-2; 10 positions match TRBD1. The CDR3 has 15 residues. After removal of 1 base from V and 8 bases from J, the junction contained 8 bases not matched to a gene. Germline V gene lookup returns CDR1 SGDLS and CDR2 YYNGEE. CDR3: CASSVYRTGGTGYTF. CDR3 DNA sequence: TGTGCCAGCAGCGTATACAGGACAGGGGGTACGGGCTACACCTTC.

The chain combines TRBV20-1 with TRBJ2-7, with TRBD1 matching over 7 bases. V was pared by 3 bases and J by 0 bases, with 5 bases of the junction left unmatched. This CDR3 spans 14 amino acids. Germline values: CDR1 DFQATT, CDR2 SNEGSKA (reference sequence). The CDR3 is CSASGKGASYEQYF. The DNA of the CDR3 is TGCAGTGCTAGTGGGAAGGGGGCCTCCTACGAGCAGTACTTC.

The V gene is TRBV19, the J gene TRBJ1-6; tentative D call: TRBD1 (5 bases). This CDR3 spans 14 amino acids. V dropped 10 bases and J dropped 7 bases, with 17 bases sitting between them. In germline, CDR1 is LNHDA, CDR2 SQIVND (reference sequence). CDR3 sequence (DNA): TGTGCCACCTACTCAACAGGAAGCAATTCACCCCTCCACTTT. Amino acids: CATYSTGSNSPLHF.

This clone was observed a few times. The J gene is TRBJ2-1, the V gene TRBV7-9; the D is unclear. This CDR3 spans 12 amino acids. Trimming removed 1 base at V and 9 bases at J, with 7 bases between. Germline-derived CDR1 and CDR2 are SEHNR and FQNEAQ (reference sequence). The CDR3 bases are TGTGCCAGCAGCTTAGATGCAGGTGAGCAGTTCTTC. This encodes CASSLDAGEQFF.

The V call is TRBV5-1, the J call TRBJ2-2, with D possibly matching TRBD2 (6 bases). CDR3 length: 16 residues. Trimming pared 4 bases from V and 5 bases from J, leaving 18 bases between. Germline V lookup: CDR1 SGHRS, CDR2 YFSETQ. The DNA for the CDR3 is TGCGCCAGCAGCCTGCTAAACGGGGCGGGGACCGGGGAGCTGTTTTTT. This codes for CASSLLNGAGTGELFF.

The chain joins TRBV2 to TRBJ2-3; D not certain. Deletions cut 0 bases from V and 2 bases from J, with 6 bases between. The length of the CDR3 is 14 residues. Germline-derived CDR1 and CDR2 are SNHLY and FYNNEI. CDR3 loop: CASSEASYTDTQYF. CDR3 DNA sequence: TGTGCCAGCAGTGAAGCCTCGTACACAGATACGCAGTATTTT. Full variable domain (missing parts from reference TRBV2 and TRBJ2-3): EPEVTQTPSHQVTQMGQEVILRCVPISNHLYFYWYRQILGQKVEFLVSFYNNEISEKSEIFDDQFSVERPDGSNFTLKIRSTKLEDSAMYFCASSEASYTDTQYFGPGTRLTVL.

The rearrangement uses TRBV5-1 and TRBJ2-4, with 11 bases matching TRBD1. J lost 5 bases, V lost 0 bases, and 4 bases had no gene match. Germline assignment: CDR1 SGHRS and CDR2 YFSETQ. CDR3 length: 16 residues. CDR3 sequence (DNA): TGCGCCAGCAGCTTGGCCGGGACAGGGGGACAAAACATTCAGTACTTC. Translating it yields CASSLAGTGGQNIQYF.

The chain is built from TRBV20-1 and TRBJ2-3; TRBD1 might be the D (6 bases). The CDR3 runs 14 residues. Germline loops: CDR1 DFQATT, CDR2 SNEGSKA (reference sequence). V lost 3 bases, J lost 0 bases, and 10 bases lay in between. The CDR3 loop is CSASQGTSTDTQYF. Written as DNA, the CDR3 is TGCAGTGCTAGTCAGGGGACCAGCACAGATACGCAGTATTTT.

The chain is built from TRBV10-1 and TRBJ2-7; TRBD2 is a possible D gene (6 bases). The CDR3 runs 13 residues. Trimming removed 4 bases from V and 2 bases from J, with 9 bases in between. Germline CDR1 WNHNN, CDR2 SYGVQD (reference sequence). The CDR3 sequence: CASSASAPYEQYF. The CDR3 DNA reads TGCGCCAGCAGTGCTAGCGCTCCCTACGAGCAGTACTTC.

This clone was recorded once. The CDR3 spells CATSRGRASGYTF. Written as DNA, the CDR3 is TGTGCCACCAGCAGAGGCAGGGCCTCTGGCTACACCTTC. The chain links TRBV15 to TRBJ1-2; possible D gene TRBD1, 5 bases. The CDR3 extends over 13 amino acids. V shed 1 base and J shed 7 bases, with 10 bases lying between them. Per the germline V gene, CDR1 is LNHNV and CDR2 is YYDKDF (reference sequence). Full variable domain (outside the CDR3, taken from reference TRBV15 and TRBJ1-2): DAMVIQNPRYQVTQFGKPVTLSCSQTLNHNVMYWYQQKSSQAPKLLFHYYDKDFNNEADTPDNFQSRRPNTSFCFLDIRSPGLGDTAMYLCATSRGRASGYTFGSGTRLTVV.

The chain combines TRBV5-1 with TRBJ2-2; 12 nucleotides line up with TRBD2. This CDR3 comprises 20 residues. From germline, CDR1 is SGHRS and CDR2 YFSETQ. The V segment lost 4 bases and the J segment 0 bases; nucleotides outside the gene matches: 13. The CDR3 protein is CASSRTGGLAGGTNTGELFF. CDR3 DNA sequence: TGCGCCAGCAGCCGGACAGGGGGGCTAGCGGGGGGGACGAACACCGGGGAGCTGTTTTTT. The whole variable domain, remainder taken from reference TRBV5-1 and TRBJ2-2, is KAGVTQTPRYLIKTRGQQVTLSCSPISGHRSVSWYQQTPGQGLQFLFEYFSETQRNKGNFPGRFSGRQFSNSRSEMNVSTLELGDSALYLCASSRTGGLAGGTNTGELFFGEGSRLTVL.

The chain carries TRBV19 and TRBJ2-7, with a weak D call TRBD1 (5 bases). The CDR3 contains 12 residues. V lost 4 bases, J lost 3 bases, and 7 bases lay in between. Germline V gene lookup returns CDR1 LNHDA and CDR2 SQIVND (reference sequence). CDR3 in amino acids: CASSTQGYEQYF. The CDR3 DNA sequence: TGTGCCAGTAGTACTCAGGGCTACGAGCAGTACTTC.

J is TRBJ2-6 and V is TRBV5-5; D possibly corresponds to TRBD2 (5 bases). CDR3 length: 17 residues. Germline values: CDR1 SGHKS, CDR2 YYEKEE (reference sequence). Trimming cost V 0 bases and J 3 bases, with 13 bases left between them. CDR3 DNA: TGTGCCAGCAGCTTGGACCCCGCGGGTCGTGGGGCCAACGTCCTGACTTTC. This codes for CASSLDPAGRGANVLTF.

This chain links TRBV11-2 with TRBJ2-1; no definite D call. This CDR3 has 13 residues. The germline CDR1 and CDR2 sequences are SGHAT and FQNNGV. V shed 0 bases and J shed 9 bases, with 9 bases lying between them. The CDR3 sequence is CASSLELLGEQFF. CDR3 DNA: TGTGCCAGCAGCTTAGAACTACTCGGTGAGCAGTTCTTC.

This chain's CDR3 is CASSRTANTEAFF. The CDR3 DNA follows: TGTGCCAGTAGTAGGACAGCGAACACTGAAGCTTTCTTT. This sequence joins TRBV19 and TRBJ1-1; possibly TRBD1 for D (6 bases). The length of the CDR3 is 13 residues. The germline V gene encodes CDR1 LNHDA and CDR2 SQIVND (reference sequence). Trimming removed 4 bases at V and 1 base at J, with 7 bases between.

This chain joins TRBV5-4 and TRBJ2-5, with 7 bases matching TRBD2. Germline CDR1 SGHNT, CDR2 YYREEE (reference sequence). This CDR3 comprises 14 residues. Germline trimming cut 2 bases from V and 4 bases from J; bases unmatched to any gene: 5. CDR3: CASSLAGRGETQYF. The CDR3 nucleotides are TGTGCCAGCAGCTTAGCGGGAAGGGGAGAGACCCAGTACTTC.

This clone was seen once. The rearrangement links TRBV4-2 to TRBJ2-1, with D perhaps TRBD1 (7 bases). This CDR3 has 15 residues. Trimming took off 4 bases at V and 7 bases at J, with 17 bases between the two ends. CDR1 and CDR2 from the germline V gene are LGHNA and YNFKEQ. The CDR3: CASSRQRTGGNEQFF. The DNA for the CDR3 is TGTGCCAGCAGCCGCCAGAGGACAGGAGGGAATGAGCAGTTCTTC.

CDR3 region: CASSYRAGGEAFF. The DNA for the CDR3 is TGTGCCAGCAGTTACAGGGCGGGCGGTGAAGCTTTCTTT. The chain recombines TRBV12-3 or TRBV12-4 with TRBJ1-1; tentatively, D is TRBD1 (6 bases). V was clipped by 4 bases and J by 7 bases, with 13 bases between them. The CDR3 spans 13 residues.

The rearrangement links TRBV5-1 to TRBJ2-1; 14 bases align to TRBD2. The ends lost 4 bases at V and 8 bases at J; junction bases unmatched: 8. Germline-derived CDR1 and CDR2 are SGHRS and YFSETQ. This CDR3 comprises 16 residues. The CDR3 nucleotides are TGCGCCAGCAGCCTCGGACTAGCGGGGGGCCGGGATGAGCAGTTCTTC. It translates to CASSLGLAGGRDEQFF.

This sequence joins TRBV30 and TRBJ2-2; 13 bases are a match to TRBD2. The CDR3 length is 15 residues. Trimming cost V 2 bases and J 4 bases; bases outside gene matches: 1. Looked up from germline, CDR1 is GTSNPN and CDR2 is SVGIG (reference sequence). The CDR3 loop reads CAWSRTSGGTGELFF. CDR3 in DNA: TGTGCCTGGAGTCGGACTAGCGGGGGCACCGGGGAGCTGTTTTTT. Full variable domain (rest looked up from reference TRBV30 and TRBJ2-2): SQTIHQWPATLVQPVGSPLSLECTVEGTSNPNLYWYRQAAGRGLQLLFYSVGIGQISSEVPQNLSASRPQDRQFILSSKKLLLSDSGFYLCAWSRTSGGTGELFFGEGSRLTVL.